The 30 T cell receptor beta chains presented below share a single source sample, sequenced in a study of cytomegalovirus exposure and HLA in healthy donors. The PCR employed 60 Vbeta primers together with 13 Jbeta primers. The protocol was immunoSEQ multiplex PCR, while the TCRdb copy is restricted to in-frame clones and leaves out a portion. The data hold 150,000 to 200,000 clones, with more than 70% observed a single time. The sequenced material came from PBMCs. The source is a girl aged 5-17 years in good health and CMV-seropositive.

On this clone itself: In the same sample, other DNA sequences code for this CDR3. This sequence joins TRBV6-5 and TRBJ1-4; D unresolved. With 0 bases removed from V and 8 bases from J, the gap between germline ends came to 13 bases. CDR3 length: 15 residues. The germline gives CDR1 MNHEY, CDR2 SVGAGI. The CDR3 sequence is CASSYSPAGGEKLFF. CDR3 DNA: TGTGCCAGCAGTTACTCTCCCGCGGGAGGGGAAAAACTGTTTTTT.

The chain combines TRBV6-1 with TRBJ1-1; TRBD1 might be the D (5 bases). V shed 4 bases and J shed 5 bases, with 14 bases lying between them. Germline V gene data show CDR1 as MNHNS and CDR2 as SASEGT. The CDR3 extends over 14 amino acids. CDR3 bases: TGTGCCAGCAGTGTAGGCAGGGAGGGGACTGAAGCTTTCTTT. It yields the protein CASSVGREGTEAFF.

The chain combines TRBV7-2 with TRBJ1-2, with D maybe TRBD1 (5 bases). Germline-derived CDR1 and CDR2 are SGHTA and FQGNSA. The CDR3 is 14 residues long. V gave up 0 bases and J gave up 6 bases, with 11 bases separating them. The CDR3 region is CASSLARPGDGYTF. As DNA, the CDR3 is TGTGCCAGCAGCTTAGCGCGCCCGGGGGATGGCTACACCTTC. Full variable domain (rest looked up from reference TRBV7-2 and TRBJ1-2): GAGVSQSPSNKVTEKGKDVELRCDPISGHTALYWYRQSLGQGLEFLIYFQGNSAPDKSGLPSDRFSAERTGGSVSTLTIQRTQQEDSAVYLCASSLARPGDGYTFGSGTRLTVV.

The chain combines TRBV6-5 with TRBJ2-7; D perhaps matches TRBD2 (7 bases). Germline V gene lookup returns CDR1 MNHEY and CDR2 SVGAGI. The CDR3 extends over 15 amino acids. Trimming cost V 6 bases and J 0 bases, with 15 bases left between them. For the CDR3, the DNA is TGTGCCAGCAGCCACGCGGGGGCTAGCTCCTACGAGCAGTACTTC. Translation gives CASSHAGASSYEQYF.

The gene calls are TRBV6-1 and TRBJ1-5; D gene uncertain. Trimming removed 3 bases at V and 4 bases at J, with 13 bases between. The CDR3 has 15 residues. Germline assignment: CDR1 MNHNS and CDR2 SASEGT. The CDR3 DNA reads TGTGCCAGCAGTGATTCAGGTACGGGAAATCAGCCCCAGCATTTT. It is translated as CASSDSGTGNQPQHF.

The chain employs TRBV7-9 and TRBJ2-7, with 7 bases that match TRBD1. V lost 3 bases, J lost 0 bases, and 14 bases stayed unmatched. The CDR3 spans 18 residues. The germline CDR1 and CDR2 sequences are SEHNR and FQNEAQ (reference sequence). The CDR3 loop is CASSFSILQGKPSYEQYF. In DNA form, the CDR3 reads TGTGCCAGCAGCTTTTCCATCTTACAGGGGAAACCCTCCTACGAGCAGTACTTC.

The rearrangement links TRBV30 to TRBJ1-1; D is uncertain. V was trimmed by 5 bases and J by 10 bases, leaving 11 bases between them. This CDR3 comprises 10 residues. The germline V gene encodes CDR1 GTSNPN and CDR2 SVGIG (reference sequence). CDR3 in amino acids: CAWEDAAAFF. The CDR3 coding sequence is TGTGCCTGGGAAGATGCGGCAGCTTTCTTT.

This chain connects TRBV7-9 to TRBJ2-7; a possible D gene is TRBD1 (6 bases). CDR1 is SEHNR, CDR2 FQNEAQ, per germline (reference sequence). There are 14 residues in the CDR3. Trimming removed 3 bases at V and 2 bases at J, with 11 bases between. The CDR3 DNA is TGTGCCAGCAGCTTTCGGACAGCACCCTACGAGCAGTACTTC. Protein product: CASSFRTAPYEQYF. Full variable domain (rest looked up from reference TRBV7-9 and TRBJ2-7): DTGVSQNPRHKITKRGQNVTFRCDPISEHNRLYWYRQTLGQGPEFLTYFQNEAQLEKSRLLSDRFSAERPKGSFSTLEIQRTEQGDSAMYLCASSFRTAPYEQYFGPGTRLTVT.

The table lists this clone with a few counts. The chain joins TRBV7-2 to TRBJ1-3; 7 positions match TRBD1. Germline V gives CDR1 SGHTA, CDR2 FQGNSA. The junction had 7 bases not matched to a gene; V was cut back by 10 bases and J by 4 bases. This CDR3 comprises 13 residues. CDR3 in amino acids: CAILVTGGNTIYF. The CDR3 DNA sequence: TGTGCCATCCTAGTGACAGGGGGAAACACCATATATTTT.

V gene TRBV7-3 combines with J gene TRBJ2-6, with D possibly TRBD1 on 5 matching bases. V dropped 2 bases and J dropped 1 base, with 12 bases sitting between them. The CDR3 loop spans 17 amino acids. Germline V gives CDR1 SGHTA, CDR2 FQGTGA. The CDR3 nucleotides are TGTGCCAGCAGCTTACAATCAGGGAAATCTGGGGCCAACGTCCTGACTTTC. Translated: CASSLQSGKSGANVLTF.

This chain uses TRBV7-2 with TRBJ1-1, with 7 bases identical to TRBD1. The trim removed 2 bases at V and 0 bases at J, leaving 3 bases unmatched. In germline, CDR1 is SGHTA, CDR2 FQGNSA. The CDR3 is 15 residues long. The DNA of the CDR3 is TGTGCCAGCAGCTTAACAGGGGAAATGAACACTGAAGCTTTCTTT. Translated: CASSLTGEMNTEAFF.

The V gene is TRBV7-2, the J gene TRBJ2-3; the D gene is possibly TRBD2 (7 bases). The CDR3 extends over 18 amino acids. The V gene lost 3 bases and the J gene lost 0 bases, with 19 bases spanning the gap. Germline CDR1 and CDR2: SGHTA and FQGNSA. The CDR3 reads CASSFKGGSGTSTDTQYF. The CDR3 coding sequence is TGTGCCAGCAGCTTTAAAGGGGGGAGCGGGACTAGCACAGATACGCAGTATTTT.

The DNA of the CDR3 is TGTGCCAGCGGGGGACTATTCACAGATACGCAGTATTTT. Its translation: CASGGLFTDTQYF. The chain is built from TRBV6-5 and TRBJ2-3; 7 bases are shared with TRBD2. CDR3 length: 13 amino acids. V shed 8 bases, J shed 2 bases, and the junction held 4 bases outside the gene matches. The germline V gene encodes CDR1 MNHEY and CDR2 SVGAGI.

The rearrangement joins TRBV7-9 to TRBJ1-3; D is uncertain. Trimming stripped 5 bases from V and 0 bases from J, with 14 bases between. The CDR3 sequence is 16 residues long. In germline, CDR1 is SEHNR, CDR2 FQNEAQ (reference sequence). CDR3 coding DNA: TGTGCCAGCAGCCCGCCGGCGGGAAACTCTGGAAACACCATATATTTT. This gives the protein CASSPPAGNSGNTIYF.

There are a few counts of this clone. In nucleotides, the CDR3 is TGTGCCATCACCACCGGGGGGTCTGTAGGGGGCTACACCTTC. Residues: CAITTGGSVGGYTF. The genes are TRBV10-3 and TRBJ1-2, with a weak D call TRBD1 (5 bases). The CDR3 runs to 14 residues. V was cut by 7 bases and J by 8 bases, with 20 bases left in between. Germline V CDR1 and CDR2: ENHRY, SYGVKD.

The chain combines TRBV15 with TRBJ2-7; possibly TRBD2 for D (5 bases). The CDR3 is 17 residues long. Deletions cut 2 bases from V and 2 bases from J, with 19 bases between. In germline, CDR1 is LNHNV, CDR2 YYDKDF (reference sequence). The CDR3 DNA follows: TGTGCCACCAGCAGAATCTTTCCGGGATTTCACCCCTACGAGCAGTACTTC. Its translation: CATSRIFPGFHPYEQYF.

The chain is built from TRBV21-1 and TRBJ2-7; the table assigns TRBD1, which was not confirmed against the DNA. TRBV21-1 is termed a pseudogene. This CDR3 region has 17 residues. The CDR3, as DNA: TGTGCCAGCAGCAAAGCTCAGGGTTTCTTGGTCGGCTACGAGCAGTACTTC. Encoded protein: CASSKAQGFLVGYEQYF.

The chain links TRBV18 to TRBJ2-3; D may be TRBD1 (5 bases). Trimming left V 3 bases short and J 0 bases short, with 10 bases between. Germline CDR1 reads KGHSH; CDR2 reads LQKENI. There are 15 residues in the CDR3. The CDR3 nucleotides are TGTGCCAGCTCACCGGCCAGGGCTAGCACAGATACGCAGTATTTT. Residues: CASSPARASTDTQYF.

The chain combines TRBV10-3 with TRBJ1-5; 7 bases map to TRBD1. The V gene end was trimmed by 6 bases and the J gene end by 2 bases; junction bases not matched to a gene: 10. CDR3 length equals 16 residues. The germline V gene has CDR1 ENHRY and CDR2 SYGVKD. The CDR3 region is CAIREGTALGNQPQHF. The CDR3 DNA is TGTGCCATCAGGGAGGGGACAGCCCTGGGCAATCAGCCCCAGCATTTT.

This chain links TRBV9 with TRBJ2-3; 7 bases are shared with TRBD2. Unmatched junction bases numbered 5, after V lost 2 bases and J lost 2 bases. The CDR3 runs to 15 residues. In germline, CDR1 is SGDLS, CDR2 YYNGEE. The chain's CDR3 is CASSVASGTTDTQYF. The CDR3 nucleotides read TGTGCCAGCAGCGTTGCTAGCGGAACCACAGATACGCAGTATTTT.

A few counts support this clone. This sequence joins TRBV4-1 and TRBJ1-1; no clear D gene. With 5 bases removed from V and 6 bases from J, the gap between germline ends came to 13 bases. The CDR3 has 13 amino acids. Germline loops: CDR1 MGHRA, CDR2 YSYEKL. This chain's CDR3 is CASSEGLEAEAFF. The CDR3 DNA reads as TGCGCCAGCAGCGAAGGGTTAGAAGCTGAAGCTTTCTTT.

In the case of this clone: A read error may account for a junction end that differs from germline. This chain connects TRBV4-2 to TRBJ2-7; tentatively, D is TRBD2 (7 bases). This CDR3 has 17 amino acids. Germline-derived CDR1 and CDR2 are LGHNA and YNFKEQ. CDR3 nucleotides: TGTGCCAGCAGCCAAGCGGGAGGATGGGGGCCCTCCTACGAGCAGTACTTT. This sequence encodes CASSQAGGWGPSYEQYF.

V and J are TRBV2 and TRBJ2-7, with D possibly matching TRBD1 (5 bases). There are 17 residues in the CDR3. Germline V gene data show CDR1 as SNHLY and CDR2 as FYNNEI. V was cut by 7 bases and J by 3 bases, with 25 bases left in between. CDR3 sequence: CASIGLDTPPSYYEQYF. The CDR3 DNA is TGTGCCAGCATCGGTTTGGACACTCCCCCCTCCTACTACGAGCAGTACTTC.

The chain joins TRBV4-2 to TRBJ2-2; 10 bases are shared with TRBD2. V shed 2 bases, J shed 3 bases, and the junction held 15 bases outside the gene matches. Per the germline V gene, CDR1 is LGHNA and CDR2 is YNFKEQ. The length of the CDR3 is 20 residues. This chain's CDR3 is CASSQLSGLGLAIYTGELFF. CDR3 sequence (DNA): TGTGCCAGCAGCCAACTATCTGGGTTGGGACTAGCGATCTACACCGGGGAGCTGTTTTTT.

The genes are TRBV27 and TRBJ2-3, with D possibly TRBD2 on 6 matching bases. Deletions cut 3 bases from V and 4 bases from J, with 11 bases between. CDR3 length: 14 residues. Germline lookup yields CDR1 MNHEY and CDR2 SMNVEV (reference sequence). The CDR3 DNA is TGTGCCAGCAGTTTTAGACTAGATTCAGATACGCAGTATTTT. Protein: CASSFRLDSDTQYF.

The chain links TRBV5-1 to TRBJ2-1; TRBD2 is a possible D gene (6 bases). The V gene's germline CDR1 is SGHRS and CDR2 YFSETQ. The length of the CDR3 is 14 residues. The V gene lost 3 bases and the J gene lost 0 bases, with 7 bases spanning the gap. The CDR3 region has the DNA TGCGCCAGCAGCTATAGCGGCTCCTACAATGAGCAGTTCTTC. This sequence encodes CASSYSGSYNEQFF.

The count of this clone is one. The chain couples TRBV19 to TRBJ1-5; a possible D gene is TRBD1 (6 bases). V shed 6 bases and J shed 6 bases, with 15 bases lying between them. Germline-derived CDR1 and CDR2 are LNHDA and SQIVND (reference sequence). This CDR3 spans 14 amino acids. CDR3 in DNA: TGTGCCAGTAGCCCCCTTGGCAGGGGTCAGCCCCAGCATTTT. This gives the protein CASSPLGRGQPQHF.

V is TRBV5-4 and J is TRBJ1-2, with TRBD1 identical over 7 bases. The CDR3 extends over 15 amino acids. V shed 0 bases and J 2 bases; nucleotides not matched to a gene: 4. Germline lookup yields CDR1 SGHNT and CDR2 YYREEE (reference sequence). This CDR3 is CASSLVGTANYGYTF. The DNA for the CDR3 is TGTGCCAGCAGCTTGGTTGGGACAGCGAACTATGGCTACACCTTC.

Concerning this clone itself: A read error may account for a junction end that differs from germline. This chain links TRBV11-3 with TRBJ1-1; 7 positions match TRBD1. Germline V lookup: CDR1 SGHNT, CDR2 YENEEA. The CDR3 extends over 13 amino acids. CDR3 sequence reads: CASSLDRATEAFF. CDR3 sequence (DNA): TGTGCCAGCAGCCTAGACAGGGCCACTGAAGCTTTCTTT.

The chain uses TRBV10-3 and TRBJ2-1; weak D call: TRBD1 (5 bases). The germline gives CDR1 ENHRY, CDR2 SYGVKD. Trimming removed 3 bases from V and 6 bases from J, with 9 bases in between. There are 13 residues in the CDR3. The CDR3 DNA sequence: TGTGCCATCAGTGATAGCAGGGCCAATGAGCAGTTCTTC. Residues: CAISDSRANEQFF.